The entry below describes one T cell receptor beta chain. Its antigen is not identified. Measured with immunoSEQ multiplex PCR; TCRdb has only the in-frame clones, and not every one. The profile covers 35,000 or so clones, with 80% appearing a single time and roughly 15% taken by the ten largest. The sample comes from a study of a mutant IDH1 vaccine in newly diagnosed glioma. The wider study: Vaccine dosing followed radiotherapy by 4-6 weeks, or accompanied temozolomide cycles. Treated patients, roughly 62% male and approximately 40% female, averaged roughly 40 years of age. Patients had received radiotherapy, temozolomide, or both previously, most receiving both.

The CDR3 has 14 amino acids. Germline V gene sequence: CDR1 SNHLY, CDR2 FYNNEI. Deletions cut 3 bases from V and 3 bases from J, with 9 bases between. Time point defined: week 11, during vaccination. Mutant IDH1 20-mer peptide, at 300 ug, made up each vaccine dose, with topical imiquimod. New astrocytomas of WHO grade 3 or 4 that were IDH1-mutant and ATRX-lost were found in the donors. The sample was peripheral blood mononuclear cells (PBMCs), taken from a glioma patient whose treatment included an IDH1 peptide vaccine. The chain has TRBV2 and TRBJ2-1; D call uncertain. The TCR comes from a young woman with glioma. Some clones in this sample may be carry-over from other donors' samples. The CDR3 bases are TGTGCCAGCAGTGAGTACACGGACTACAATGAGCAGTTCTTC. Amino acid sequence: CASSEYTDYNEQFF.